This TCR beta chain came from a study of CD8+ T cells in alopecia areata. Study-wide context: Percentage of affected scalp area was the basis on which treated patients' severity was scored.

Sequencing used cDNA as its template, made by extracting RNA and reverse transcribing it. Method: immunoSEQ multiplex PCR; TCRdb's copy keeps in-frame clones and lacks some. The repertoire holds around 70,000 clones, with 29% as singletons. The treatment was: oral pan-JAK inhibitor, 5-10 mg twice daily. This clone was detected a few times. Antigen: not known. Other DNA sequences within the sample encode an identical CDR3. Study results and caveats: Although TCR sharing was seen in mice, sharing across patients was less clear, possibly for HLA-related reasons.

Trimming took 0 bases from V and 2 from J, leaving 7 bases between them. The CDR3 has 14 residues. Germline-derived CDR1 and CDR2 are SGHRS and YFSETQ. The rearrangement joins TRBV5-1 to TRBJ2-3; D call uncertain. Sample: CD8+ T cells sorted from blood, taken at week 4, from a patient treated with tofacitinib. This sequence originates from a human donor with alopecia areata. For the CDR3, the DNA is TGCGCCAGCAGCTTGGAATCTCCCACAGATACGCAGTATTTT. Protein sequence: CASSLESPTDTQYF.